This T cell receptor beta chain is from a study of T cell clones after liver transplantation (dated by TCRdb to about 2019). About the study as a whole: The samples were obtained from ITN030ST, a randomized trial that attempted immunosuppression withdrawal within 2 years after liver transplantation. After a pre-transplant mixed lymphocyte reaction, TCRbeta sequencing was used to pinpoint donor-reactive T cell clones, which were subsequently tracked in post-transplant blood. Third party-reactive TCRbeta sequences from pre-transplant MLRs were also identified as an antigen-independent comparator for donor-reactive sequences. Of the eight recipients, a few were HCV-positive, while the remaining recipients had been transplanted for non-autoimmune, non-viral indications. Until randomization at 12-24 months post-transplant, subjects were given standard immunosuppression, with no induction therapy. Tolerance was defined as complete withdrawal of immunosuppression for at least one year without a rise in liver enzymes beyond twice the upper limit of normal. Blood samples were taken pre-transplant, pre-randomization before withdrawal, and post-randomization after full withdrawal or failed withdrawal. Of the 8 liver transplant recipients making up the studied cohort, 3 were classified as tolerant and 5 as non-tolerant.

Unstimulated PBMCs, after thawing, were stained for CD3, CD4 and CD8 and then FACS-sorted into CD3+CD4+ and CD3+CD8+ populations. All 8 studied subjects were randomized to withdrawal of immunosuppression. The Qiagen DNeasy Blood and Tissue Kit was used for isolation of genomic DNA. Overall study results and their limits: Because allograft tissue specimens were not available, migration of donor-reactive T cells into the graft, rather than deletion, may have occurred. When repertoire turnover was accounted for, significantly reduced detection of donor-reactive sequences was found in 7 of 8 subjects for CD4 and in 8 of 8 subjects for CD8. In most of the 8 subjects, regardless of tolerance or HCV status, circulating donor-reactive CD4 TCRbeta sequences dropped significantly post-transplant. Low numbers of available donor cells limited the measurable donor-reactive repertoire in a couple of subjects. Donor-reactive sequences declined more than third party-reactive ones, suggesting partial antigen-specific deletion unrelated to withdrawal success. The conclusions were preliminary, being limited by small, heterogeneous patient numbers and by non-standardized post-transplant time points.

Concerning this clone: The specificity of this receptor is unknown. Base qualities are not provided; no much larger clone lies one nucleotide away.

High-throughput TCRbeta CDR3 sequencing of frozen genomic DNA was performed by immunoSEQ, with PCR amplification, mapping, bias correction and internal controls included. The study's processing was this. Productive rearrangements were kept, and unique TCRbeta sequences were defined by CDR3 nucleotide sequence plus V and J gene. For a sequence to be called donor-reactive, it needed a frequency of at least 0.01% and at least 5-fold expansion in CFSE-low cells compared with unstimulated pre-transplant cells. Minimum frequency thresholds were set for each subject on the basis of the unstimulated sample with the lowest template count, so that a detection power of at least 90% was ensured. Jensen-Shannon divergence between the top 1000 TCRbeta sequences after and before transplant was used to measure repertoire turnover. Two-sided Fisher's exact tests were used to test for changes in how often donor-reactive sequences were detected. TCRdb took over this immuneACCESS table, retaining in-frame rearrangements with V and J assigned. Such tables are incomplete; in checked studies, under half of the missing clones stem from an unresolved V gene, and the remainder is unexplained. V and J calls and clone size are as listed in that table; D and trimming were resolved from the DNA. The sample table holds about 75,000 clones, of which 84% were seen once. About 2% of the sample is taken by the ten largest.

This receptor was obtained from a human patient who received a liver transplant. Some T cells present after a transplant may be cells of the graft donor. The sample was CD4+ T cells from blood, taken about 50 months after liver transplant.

The CDR3 protein is CASSLGSLVGKGDTQYF. DNA sequence: TGTGCCAGCAGCCTGGGCAGTTTAGTGGGAAAAGGAGATACGCAGTATTTT. The sequence is built from TRBV7-9 and TRBJ2-3; the D gene is not confidently resolved. Between the V and J ends, shortened by 5 bases and 5 bases respectively, the junction contains 23 bases. The CDR3, cysteine through phenylalanine, is 17 amino acids long. Only the CDR3 portion is preserved as DNA: 51 bases, with reading frame beginning at the first base. The germline V gene (reference sequence) yields SEHNR for CDR1 and FQNEAQ for CDR2.